This entry describes one TCR beta chain. Its matching antigen is unknown. These data belong to a study of OX40 agonist ivuxolimab in advanced cancers. The overall study: At around 81% male, the cohort had a mean age of 60 years, ranging from about 23 to 79.

Data came from immunoSEQ multiplex PCR; TCRdb stores just in-frame clones and leaves some out. The table has around 67,000 clones, about 90% seen once. Study conclusions and caveats: Researchers did not establish what antigens the expanded peripheral T cells target. More expanded clones were found, on average, in CD8+ than in CD4+ T cells.

This CDR3 is 16 amino acids long. The TCR originated in an adult with an advanced solid tumor such as melanoma, head and neck, liver or kidney cancer. V is TRBV21-1 and J is TRBJ2-1; the D call of TRBD2 is as the table states it, not checked on the DNA. TRBV21-1 is shown as a pseudogene. Sequencing used CD4+ or CD8+ T cells sorted from blood, obtained in a trial of the OX40 agonist ivuxolimab. CDR3 nucleotide sequence: TGTGCCAGCAGCAAAGTCTGGGGGGGCGCAGACAATGAGCAGTTCTTC. Protein: CASSKVWGGADNEQFF.